The next 13 T cell receptor beta chains were all read from a single sample in a study of blood T cell repertoires in COVID-19. TCRdb's copy holds only in-frame clones and misses some; the assay was immunoSEQ multiplex PCR. The data show 200,000 to 250,000 clones, approximately 78% seen once. The sample consisted of peripheral blood. These receptor sequences come from a woman between 65 and 79 years old with COVID-19, enrolled during active disease.

This chain links TRBV6-1 with TRBJ2-7; D is uncertain. The CDR3 has 16 amino acids. V was pared by 0 bases and J by 0 bases, with 12 bases between. Germline assignment: CDR1 MNHNS and CDR2 SASEGT. The CDR3 loop is CASSEAQIILSYEQYF. As DNA, the CDR3 is TGTGCCAGCAGTGAAGCGCAGATAATTCTCTCCTACGAGCAGTACTTC.

This chain uses TRBV6-2 or TRBV6-3 with TRBJ2-2; 11 nucleotides match TRBD2. The CDR3 consists of 15 residues. From germline, CDR1 is MNHEY and CDR2 SVGEGT. Germline trimming cut 5 bases from V and 1 base from J; bases unmatched to any gene: 0. In DNA, the CDR3 is TGTGCCAGCAGTCTAGCGGGAGGGAACACCGGGGAGCTGTTTTTT. It specifies CASSLAGGNTGELFF.

The chain uses TRBV9 and TRBJ1-4; 11 bases map to TRBD1. The CDR3 loop spans 16 amino acids. Germline V gene data show CDR1 as SGDLS and CDR2 as YYNGEE. Germline trimming cut 3 bases from V and 8 bases from J; bases unmatched to any gene: 9. The CDR3 DNA reads TGTGCCAGCAGCGCAATGGGGACAGGGGGTCGGGAAAAACTGTTTTTT. Amino acids: CASSAMGTGGREKLFF.

V is TRBV4-1 and J is TRBJ2-1; TRBD2 matches 7 bases. V trimming: 5 bases; J trimming: 0 bases; junction bases outside the gene matches: 1. This CDR3 has 14 amino acids. Germline assignment: CDR1 MGHRA and CDR2 YSYEKL. The CDR3 bases are TGCGCCAGCAGCGGGACTAACTCCTACAATGAGCAGTTCTTC. It encodes CASSGTNSYNEQFF.

The gene calls are TRBV28 and TRBJ1-2, with D perhaps TRBD1 (5 bases). With 4 bases removed from V and 4 bases from J, the gap between germline ends came to 19 bases. CDR3 length: 16 residues. The germline V gene has CDR1 MDHEN and CDR2 SYDVKM. CDR3 region: CASSSPHRDFPYGYTF. CDR3 nucleotide sequence: TGTGCCAGCAGTTCCCCACACCGGGACTTCCCCTATGGCTACACCTTC.

The rearrangement joins TRBV28 to TRBJ1-5; perhaps TRBD1 as D (6 bases). Germline V lookup: CDR1 MDHEN, CDR2 SYDVKM. The ends were cut back, 7 bases at V and 5 bases at J, with 15 bases in the middle. The CDR3 length is 14 residues. CDR3 in amino acids: CASTWGGRDQPQHF. The CDR3 DNA follows: TGTGCCAGCACCTGGGGGGGGCGCGATCAGCCCCAGCATTTT. Variable domain in full (rest from reference TRBV28 and TRBJ1-5): DVKVTQSSRYLVKRTGEKVFLECVQDMDHENMFWYRQDPGLGLRLIYFSYDVKMKEKGDIPEGYSVSREKKERFSLILESASTNQTSMYLCASTWGGRDQPQHFGDGTRLSIL.

CDR3 loop: CASSQWIPAGHYGEQYF. The CDR3 DNA follows: TGTGCCAGCAGCCAATGGATTCCGGCAGGACACTACGGGGAGCAGTACTTC. J is TRBJ2-7 and V is TRBV3-1 (or the pseudogene TRBV3-2), with a tentative D call TRBD1 (5 bases). Germline V lookup: CDR1 LGHDT, CDR2 YNNKEL (reference sequence). Trimming pared 2 bases from V and 7 bases from J, leaving 24 bases between. The CDR3 has 17 residues.

V is TRBV6-5 and J is TRBJ2-5, with D unclear. V gave up 5 bases and J gave up 2 bases, with 6 bases separating them. Germline CDR1 and CDR2: MNHEY and SVGAGI. The CDR3 runs to 12 residues. CDR3 region: CASSQNQETQYF. The CDR3 bases are TGTGCCAGCAGTCAAAATCAAGAGACCCAGTACTTC.

This clone was counted once. The rearrangement links TRBV3-1 (or the pseudogene TRBV3-2) to TRBJ1-3, with 7 positions matching TRBD1. This CDR3 is 19 amino acids long. Per germline, CDR1 LGHDT and CDR2 YNNKEL (reference sequence). The V segment lost 4 bases and the J segment 7 bases; nucleotides outside the gene matches: 22. The CDR3 loop reads CASSPRGDSKPTGPNTIYF. The CDR3 nucleotides are TGTGCCAGCAGCCCCCGTGGGGACAGTAAACCCACTGGGCCCAACACCATATATTTT.

CDR3 in DNA: TGTGCCAGCAGTTATAACGCCAGAAGCTACGAGCAGTACTTC. Its protein is CASSYNARSYEQYF. V usage is TRBV28 and J usage is TRBJ2-7; D is uncertain. There are 14 residues in the CDR3. The V end lost 4 bases, the J end lost 3 bases, and 13 bases lay between the germline ends. CDR1 MDHEN and CDR2 SYDVKM come from the germline V gene.

CDR3 region: CASSFGGNYGYTF. Written as DNA, the CDR3 is TGTGCCAGCAGCTTCGGGGGTAACTATGGCTACACCTTC. The rearrangement joins TRBV7-9 to TRBJ1-2; TRBD1 is a possible D gene (5 bases). CDR3 length equals 13 residues. V lost 3 bases and J 1 base, leaving 6 bases between the germline ends. Germline V gene data show CDR1 as SEHNR and CDR2 as FQNEAQ (reference sequence).

The J gene is TRBJ2-6, the V gene TRBV9, with 8 bases fitting TRBD1. The V segment lost 5 bases and the J segment 2 bases; nucleotides outside the gene matches: 9. This CDR3 is 17 amino acids long. Germline V lookup: CDR1 SGDLS, CDR2 YYNGEE. DNA of the CDR3: TGTGCCAGCAGTCGGGCAGCAGGGGGCGCTGGGGCCAACGTCCTGACTTTC. Translation: CASSRAAGGAGANVLTF.

The chain recombines TRBV18 with TRBJ1-1; D not certain. The V and J ends lost 0 bases and 3 bases respectively, with 8 bases between them. The CDR3 covers 14 residues. The germline CDR1 and CDR2 sequences are KGHSH and LQKENI. Here the CDR3 reads CASSPPTGYTEAFF. As DNA, the CDR3 is TGTGCCAGCTCACCACCGACGGGATACACTGAAGCTTTCTTT.